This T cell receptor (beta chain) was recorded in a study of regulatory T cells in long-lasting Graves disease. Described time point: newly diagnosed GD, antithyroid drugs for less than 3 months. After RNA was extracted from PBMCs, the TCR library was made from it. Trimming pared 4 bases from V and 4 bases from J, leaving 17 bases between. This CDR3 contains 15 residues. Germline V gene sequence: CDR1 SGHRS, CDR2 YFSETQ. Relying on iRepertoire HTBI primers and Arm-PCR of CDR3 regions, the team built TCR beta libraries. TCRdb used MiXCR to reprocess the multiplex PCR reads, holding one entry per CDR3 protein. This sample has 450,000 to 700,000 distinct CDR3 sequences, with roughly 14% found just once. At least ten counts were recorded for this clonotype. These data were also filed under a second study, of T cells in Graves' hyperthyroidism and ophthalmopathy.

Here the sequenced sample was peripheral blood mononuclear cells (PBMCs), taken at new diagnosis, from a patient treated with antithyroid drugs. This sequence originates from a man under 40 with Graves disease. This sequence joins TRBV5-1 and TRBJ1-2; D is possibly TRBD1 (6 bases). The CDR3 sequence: CASSPEGGAGYGYTF. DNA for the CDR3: TGCGCCAGCAGCCCGGAGGGGGGCGCCGGCTATGGCTACACCTTC.